A selection of T cell receptor beta chains follows, all from one sample in a study of blood T cell repertoires in COVID-19. Sequenced by immunoSEQ multiplex PCR; TCRdb stores in-frame clones only, minus some. The sample comprises about 300,000 clones, about 85% of which are singletons, and under 6.5% rests with the top ten. Sequencing was performed on PBMCs or T cells enriched from blood (not recorded which). The receptors originated from a woman in her twenties or thirties who had recovered from COVID-19. The CDR3 runs from the conserved cysteine through the conserved F or W. D genes are given only for firm matches. Part of the rows lack a size; the others show once, few, many or a class for expanded clones.

>TRBV27|.|TRBJ2-2|TRBD1
TGTGCCAGCGGGCCAGGGACAGGGTGGACCGGGGAGCTGTTTTTT
CASGPGTGWTGELFF
>TRBV11-2|few|TRBJ2-3|TRBD2
TGTGCCAGCAGCCCTCTAGCGGTTAGCACAGATACGCAGTATTTT
CASSPLAVSTDTQYF
>TRBV11-2|.|TRBJ2-5|.
TGTGCCAGCAGCTTAGCAGGGGCAGCGGAGACCCAGTACTTC
CASSLAGAAETQYF
>TRBV19|.|TRBJ1-2|.
TGTGCCAGTAGTACACAGGTCTATGGCTACACCTTC
CASSTQVYGYTF
>TRBV10-3|.|TRBJ2-5|TRBD2
TGTGCCATCAGGGCCTCTAGCGGACAAGAGACCCAGTACTTC
CAIRASSGQETQYF
>TRBV9|.|TRBJ2-1|.
TGTGCCAGCAGTTCCCAGGGTGCCGATGAGCAGTTCTTC
CASSSQGADEQFF
>TRBV7-8|.|TRBJ2-7|.
TGTGCCAGCAGCCCCAACGGGGGGCAGAAAGGGTACTTC
CASSPNGGQKGYF
>TRBV4-1|.|TRBJ2-4|.
TGCGCCAGCAGTAACACCGGGAAAGGGGCCAAAAACATTCAGTACTTC
CASSNTGKGAKNIQYF
>TRBV5-1|few|TRBJ1-3|TRBD1
TGCGCCAGCAGCTTGGATGGACAGGGGGATTTCGCGAGCTCTGGAAACACCATATATTTT
CASSLDGQGDFASSGNTIYF
>TRBV7-5|.|TRBJ1-5|.
TGTGCCAGAAGCTTTTCCGGGACAAGAAGCAATCAGCCCCAGCATTTT
CARSFSGTRSNQPQHF
>TRBV5-6|.|TRBJ2-2|.
TGTGCCAGCAGCCGGGTGGCAGGGCGGACCGGGGAGCTGTTTTTT
CASSRVAGRTGELFF
>TRBV3-1/TRBV3-2|.|TRBJ1-2|TRBD1
TGTGCCAGCAGCCGCAGGGGGAAGGACTATGGCTACACCTTC
CASSRRGKDYGYTF
>TRBV24-1|.|TRBJ1-5|.
TGTGCCACCAGTGAACCGGACAAGGGAGGCCCAGGAGTAGACAATCAGCCCCAGCATTTT
CATSEPDKGGPGVDNQPQHF
>TRBV30|.|TRBJ1-6|.
TGTGCCTGGAGTCCCACCCAGGGAAATAATTCACCCCTCCACTTT
CAWSPTQGNNSPLHF
>TRBV30|.|TRBJ2-1|TRBD2
TGTGCCTGGAGTGCGCTAGCGGGGTACAATGAGCAGTTCTTC
CAWSALAGYNEQFF
>TRBV6-4|.|TRBJ2-1|.
TGTGCCAGCAGTGAAGGGCTTTGGGGGGGGCGCAGTTTGCAGTTCTTC
CASSEGLWGGRSLQFF
>TRBV19|.|TRBJ2-1|TRBD1
TGTGCCAGTAGTAAGCCGGGACAGGGTGGGAATGAGCAGTTCTTC
CASSKPGQGGNEQFF
>TRBV7-2|.|TRBJ1-1|.
TGTGCCAGCAGCCGTACAGGGTTAACTGAAGCTTTCTTT
CASSRTGLTEAFF
>TRBV2|.|TRBJ1-1|TRBD1
TGTGCCAGCAGGCGGACAGGGGCTGATGCGAACACTGAAGCTTTCTTT
CASRRTGADANTEAFF
>TRBV7-3|.|TRBJ2-7|TRBD2
TGTGCCAGCAGCTTAGTCCCCGTAGCGGGGCCCTACGAGCAGTACTTC
CASSLVPVAGPYEQYF
>TRBV4-2|.|TRBJ2-7|TRBD2
TGTGCCAGCAGCCTCGGCGGGGGGGCCCGAGAGCAGTACTTC
CASSLGGGAREQYF
>TRBV30|.|TRBJ1-5|.
TGTGCCTGGAGTGCCGCGACCCAGGGGATCTTTGGTCAGCCCCAGCATTTT
CAWSAATQGIFGQPQHF
>TRBV5-6|.|TRBJ1-5|.
TGTGCCAGCAGCGGGGTAGGGGTCGGACAGCCCCAGCATTTT
CASSGVGVGQPQHF
>TRBV19|.|TRBJ2-7|.
TGTGCCAGTAGTAGCGGCTCCCACTACGGCGCGCAGTACTTC
CASSSGSHYGAQYF
>TRBV20-1|few|TRBJ1-1|.
TGCAGTGCTAGTACCGGGGATCCGAACACTGAAGCTTTCTTT
CSASTGDPNTEAFF
>TRBV6-5|.|TRBJ2-7|.
TGTGCCAGCAGGGGACTGGCGGGTGGAGTCGAGCAGTACTTC
CASRGLAGGVEQYF
>TRBV4-3|few|TRBJ1-4|TRBD1
TGCGCCAGCAGCCAACAATCCGGGACAGGGAGTGAAAAACTGTTTTTT
CASSQQSGTGSEKLFF
>TRBV6-6|.|TRBJ2-1|TRBD2
TGTGCCAGCAGTCCCCGGACTAGCGGAACCAGCTCCTACAATGAGCAGTTCTTC
CASSPRTSGTSSYNEQFF
>TRBV20-1|.|TRBJ1-2|TRBD1
TGCAGTGCTAGTAAACAGGGGAACTATGGCTACACCTTC
CSASKQGNYGYTF
>TRBV10-3|.|TRBJ2-2|.
TGTGCCATCGCTGGCGGTCCTGCTACGAACACCGGGGAGCTGTTTTTT
CAIAGGPATNTGELFF
>TRBV9|.|TRBJ2-2|.
TGTGCCAGCAGTCCGGGACTTTTTGCGTCCGGGGAGCTGTTTTTT
CASSPGLFASGELFF
>TRBV6-1|.|TRBJ1-2|TRBD1
TGTGCCAGCAGTGAAAGGGGGCGGGTGAACTTC
CASSERGRVNF
>TRBV6-6|.|TRBJ2-7|.
TGTGCCAGCAGTTACTCATCGGGCGAGCAGTACTTC
CASSYSSGEQYF
>TRBV21-1|.|TRBJ2-1|.
TGTGCCAGCAGTACCAAACCTCGGTCCGGGGGATCCAATGAGCAGTTCTTC
CASSTKPRSGGSNEQFF
>TRBV7-9|once|TRBJ1-1|.
TGTGCCAGCAGCTTAACAGGGATGAACACTGAAGCTTTCTTT
CASSLTGMNTEAFF
>TRBV11-2|.|TRBJ2-1|.
TGTGCCAGCAGCCCGTGGACAGACTACAATGAGCAGTTCTTC
CASSPWTDYNEQFF
>TRBV3-1/TRBV3-2|.|TRBJ1-1|TRBD1
TGTGCCAGCAGCCACCAGGACAGGGGGAGGTCTGAAGCTTTCTTT
CASSHQDRGRSEAFF
>TRBV2|.|TRBJ1-2|TRBD1
TGTGCCAGCTCGGTTGGACAGGGGCTCTATGGCTACACCTTC
CASSVGQGLYGYTF
>TRBV20-1|.|TRBJ2-1|TRBD2
TGCAGTGCTAGTTTGGGGACTAGTGGGGATGAGCAGTTCTTC
CSASLGTSGDEQFF
>TRBV15|.|TRBJ1-3|TRBD1
TGTGCCACCAGCAGAGGTGGGACAGGGGGAAACACCATATATTTT
CATSRGGTGGNTIYF
>TRBV2|.|TRBJ1-6|.
TGTGCCAGCAGGGAAAGGGGGACCGGTGGAAATTCACCCCTCCACTTT
CASRERGTGGNSPLHF
>TRBV4-1|.|TRBJ2-7|TRBD1
TGCGCCAGCAGCCAAGTCCGGGGGACAGGGGTCTACGAGCAGTACTTC
CASSQVRGTGVYEQYF
>TRBV30|.|TRBJ1-5|TRBD1
TGTGCCTGGAGTAGGGGACAGGGCGGACAGCCCCAGCATTTT
CAWSRGQGGQPQHF
>TRBV7-2|.|TRBJ2-6|.
TGTGCCAGCAGCTTAGTACATCTCTCTGGGGCCAACGTCCTGACTTTC
CASSLVHLSGANVLTF
>TRBV29-1|.|TRBJ1-2|TRBD1
TGCAGCGCCGTACGAACCCCACAGGGGGCTTCGAACTATGGCTACACCTTC
CSAVRTPQGASNYGYTF
>TRBV12-5|.|TRBJ1-3|TRBD1
TGTGCTAGTGGTTTCACAGGGGCAAACACCATATATTTT
CASGFTGANTIYF
>TRBV18|few|TRBJ2-7|TRBD1
TGTGCCAGCTCACCGCCTGGCGGGACAGGGACTTACGAGCAGTACTTC
CASSPPGGTGTYEQYF
>TRBV9|.|TRBJ1-4|TRBD1
TGTGCCAGCAGCGCGGGGACAGGTCAGAATGAAAAACTGTTTTTT
CASSAGTGQNEKLFF
>TRBV27|.|TRBJ1-6|TRBD1
TGTGCCAGCAGGCTGACTGACAGGGCTTTATCGGGGTCCTATAATTCACCCCTCCACTTT
CASRLTDRALSGSYNSPLHF
>TRBV7-3|.|TRBJ2-3|.
TGTGCCAGCAGCTTAGCGGGGCTTGGAGATACGCAGTATTTT
CASSLAGLGDTQYF
>TRBV6-6|.|TRBJ1-6|.
TGTGCCAGCAGCCCAAACAGGGATCGGGCTTCACCCCTCCACTTT
CASSPNRDRASPLHF
>TRBV15|.|TRBJ2-4|TRBD1
TGTGCCACCAGCCACCGACAGGGCACTCTAGCCAAAAACATTCAGTACTTC
CATSHRQGTLAKNIQYF
>TRBV18|.|TRBJ1-5|TRBD1
TGTGCCAGCTCACCGGCACAGGGGATGCCCAATCAGCCCCAGCATTTT
CASSPAQGMPNQPQHF
>TRBV4-1|.|TRBJ1-6|.
TGCGCCAGCAGCCAAGCCGCGAGGTCACCCCTCCACTTT
CASSQAARSPLHF
>TRBV19|.|TRBJ2-1|.
TGTGCCAGTAGTTTCGGGGGTCGCTCCTACAATGAGCAGTTCTTC
CASSFGGRSYNEQFF